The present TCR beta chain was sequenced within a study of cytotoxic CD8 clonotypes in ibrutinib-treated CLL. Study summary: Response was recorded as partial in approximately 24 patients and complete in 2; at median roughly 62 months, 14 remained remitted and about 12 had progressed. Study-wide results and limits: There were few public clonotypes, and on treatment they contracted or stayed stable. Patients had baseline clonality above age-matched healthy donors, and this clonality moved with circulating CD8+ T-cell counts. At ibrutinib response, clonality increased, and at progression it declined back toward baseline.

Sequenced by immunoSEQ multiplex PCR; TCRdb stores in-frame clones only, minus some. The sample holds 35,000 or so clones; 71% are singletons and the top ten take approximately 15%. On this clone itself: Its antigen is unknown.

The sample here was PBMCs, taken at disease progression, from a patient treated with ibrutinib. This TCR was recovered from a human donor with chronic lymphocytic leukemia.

CDR3 nucleotide sequence: TGCGCCAGCAGTGATGGACAGAACACTGAAGCTTTCTTT. Its protein product is CASSDGQNTEAFF. The chain is built from TRBV10-1 and TRBJ1-1, with D perhaps matching TRBD1 (5 bases). V lost 3 bases to trimming and J lost 1 base, with 6 bases between them. The length of the CDR3 is 13 residues. Germline V gene sequence: CDR1 WNHNN, CDR2 SYGVQD (reference sequence).